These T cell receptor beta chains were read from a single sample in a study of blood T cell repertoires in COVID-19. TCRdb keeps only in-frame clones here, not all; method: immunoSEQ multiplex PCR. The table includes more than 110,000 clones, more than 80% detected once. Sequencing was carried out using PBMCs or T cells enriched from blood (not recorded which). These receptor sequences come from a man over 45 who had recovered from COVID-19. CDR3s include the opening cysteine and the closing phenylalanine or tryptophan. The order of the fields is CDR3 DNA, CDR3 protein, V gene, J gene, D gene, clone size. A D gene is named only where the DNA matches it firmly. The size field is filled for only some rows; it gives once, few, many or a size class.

DNA: TGTGCCAGTAGGGACAGCTCTGGAAACACCATATATTTT
CDR3: CASRDSSGNTIYF
V: TRBV7-2
J: TRBJ1-3
D: TRBD1
size: NA

DNA: TGTGCCAGCAAAGACAGGGACTTATATAATTCACCCCTCCACTTT
CDR3: CASKDRDLYNSPLHF
V: TRBV2
J: TRBJ1-6
D: TRBD1
size: once

DNA: TGTGCCAGTGCTACGACAGCAAACACTGAAGCTTTCTTT
CDR3: CASATTANTEAFF
V: TRBV27
J: TRBJ1-1
D: NA
size: once

DNA: TGCGCCAGCAGCTTTCGGTTAGCAACTAATGAAAAACTGTTTTTT
CDR3: CASSFRLATNEKLFF
V: TRBV5-1
J: TRBJ1-4
D: NA
size: NA

DNA: TGTGCCAGTAGTAGTCCAACAGGGAAGAAAGACTATGGCTACACCTTC
CDR3: CASSSPTGKKDYGYTF
V: TRBV19
J: TRBJ1-2
D: NA
size: few

DNA: TGTGCCAGCAGCTTGGCCGCTAACAGGGGTGAGGCGAGAACTGAAGCTTTCTTT
CDR3: CASSLAANRGEARTEAFF
V: TRBV5-6
J: TRBJ1-1
D: TRBD1
size: once

DNA: TGCGCCAGCAGCTCGGGACTAGGGCAAGAGACCCAGTACTTC
CDR3: CASSSGLGQETQYF
V: TRBV5-1
J: TRBJ2-5
D: TRBD2
size: NA

DNA: TGTGCCTGGAGTGGACTAGGGCAGTTCTTC
CDR3: CAWSGLGQFF
V: TRBV30
J: TRBJ2-1
D: NA
size: NA

DNA: TGTGCCAGCAGCCTTCGGACACTCCACAATGAGCAGTTCTTC
CDR3: CASSLRTLHNEQFF
V: TRBV28
J: TRBJ2-1
D: NA
size: NA

DNA: TGTGCCACCAGTGATAAAACTAGCGGGAGGGCCGGTGAGCAGTTCTTC
CDR3: CATSDKTSGRAGEQFF
V: TRBV24-1
J: TRBJ2-1
D: TRBD2
size: NA

DNA: TGTGCCAGTAGTATCTCCGGGACAACGAACACTGAAGCTTTCTTT
CDR3: CASSISGTTNTEAFF
V: TRBV19
J: TRBJ1-1
D: NA
size: NA

DNA: TGCAGCGTTGTGTCCGGTTCCTATGGCTACACCTTC
CDR3: CSVVSGSYGYTF
V: TRBV29-1
J: TRBJ1-2
D: NA
size: NA